This T cell receptor beta chain was sequenced for a study of T cell responses to AZD1222 COVID-19 vaccine. The CDR3 runs to 13 residues. V lost 5 bases, J lost 4 bases, and 11 bases lay in between. Germline V gene sequence: CDR1 MNHEY, CDR2 SMNVEV (reference sequence). Findings of the study overall: The study reported that nearly half of spike-specific TCRs target unmutated variant regions. The number of AZD1222 recipients seropositive at baseline was only six.

As to this clone: Its cognate antigen is unknown.

Sequencing was performed with immunoSEQ multiplex PCR; in TCRdb, only in-frame clones are kept and a portion is missing. Among 70,000 to 90,000 clones listed, around 86% were seen once. Sequenced material: peripheral blood, taken on day 0 of AZD1222 vaccination. This clonotype was sampled from an adult in good health. The J gene is TRBJ1-1, the V gene TRBV27, with D possibly TRBD1 on 5 matching bases. The CDR3 spells CASSRGLGTEAFF. For the CDR3, the DNA is TGTGCCAGCAGTCGGGGGTTGGGCACTGAAGCTTTCTTT.